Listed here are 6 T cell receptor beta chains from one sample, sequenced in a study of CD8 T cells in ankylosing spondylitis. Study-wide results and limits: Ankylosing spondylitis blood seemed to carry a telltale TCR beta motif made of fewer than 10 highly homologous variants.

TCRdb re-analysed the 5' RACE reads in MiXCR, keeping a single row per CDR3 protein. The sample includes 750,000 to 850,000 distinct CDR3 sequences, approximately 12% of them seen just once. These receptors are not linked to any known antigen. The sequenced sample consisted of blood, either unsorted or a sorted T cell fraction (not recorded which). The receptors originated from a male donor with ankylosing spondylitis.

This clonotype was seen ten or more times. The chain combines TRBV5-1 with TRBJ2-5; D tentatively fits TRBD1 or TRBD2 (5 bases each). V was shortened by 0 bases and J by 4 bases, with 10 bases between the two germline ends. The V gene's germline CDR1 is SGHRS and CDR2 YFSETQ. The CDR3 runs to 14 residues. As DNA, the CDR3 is TGCGCCAGCAGCTTGGGGGACGGATCAGAGACCCAGTACTTC. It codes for CASSLGDGSETQYF.

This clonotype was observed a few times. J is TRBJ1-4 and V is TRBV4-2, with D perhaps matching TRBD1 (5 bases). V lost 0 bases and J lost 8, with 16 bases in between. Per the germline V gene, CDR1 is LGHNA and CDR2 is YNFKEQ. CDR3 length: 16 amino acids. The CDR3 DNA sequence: TGTGCCAGCAGCCAAGAGGGGGGGACTAGGGAGGAAAAACTGTTTTTT. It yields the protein CASSQEGGTREEKLFF.

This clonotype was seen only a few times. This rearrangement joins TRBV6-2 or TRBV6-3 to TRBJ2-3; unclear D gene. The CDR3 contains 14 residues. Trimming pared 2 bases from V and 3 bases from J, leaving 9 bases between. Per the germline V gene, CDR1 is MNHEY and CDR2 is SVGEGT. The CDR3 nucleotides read TGTGCCAGCAGTTACGTGAAGAGGACAGATACGCAGTATTTT. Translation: CASSYVKRTDTQYF.

Written as DNA, the CDR3 is TGTGCCAGCAGTTTATTCGGGGCGGGCAAAAACATTCAGTACTTC. This translates into CASSLFGAGKNIQYF. V and J are TRBV27 and TRBJ2-4, with D tentatively TRBD1 or TRBD2 (5 bases each). The ends were cut back, 1 base at V and 3 bases at J, with 10 bases in the middle. CDR1 is MNHEY and CDR2 is SMNVEV in the germline V gene (reference sequence). The CDR3 runs 15 residues.

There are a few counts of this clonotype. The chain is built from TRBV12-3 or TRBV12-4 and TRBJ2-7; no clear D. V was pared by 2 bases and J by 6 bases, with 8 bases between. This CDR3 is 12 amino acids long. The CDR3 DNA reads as TGTGCCAGCAGTTTAAGTTTAGCCGAGCAGTACTTC. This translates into CASSLSLAEQYF.

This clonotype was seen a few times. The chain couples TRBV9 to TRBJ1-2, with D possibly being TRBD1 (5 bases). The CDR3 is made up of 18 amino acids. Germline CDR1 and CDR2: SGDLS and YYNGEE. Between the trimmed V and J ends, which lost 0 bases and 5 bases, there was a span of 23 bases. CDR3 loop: CASSVATGPRDLSYGYTF. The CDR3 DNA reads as TGTGCCAGCAGCGTAGCTACGGGGCCCCGCGACCTATCATATGGCTACACCTTC.